The present T cell receptor beta chain was sequenced within a study of response to subunit inactivated influenza vaccine. This clonotype occurred a few times. The antigen is unknown. Overall study findings and caveats: The study's authors posited that every seasonal influenza vaccination enlists few new T cells.

MiXCR, applied by TCRdb to the RT-PCR reads, yields one record per CDR3 protein. The sample has about 180,000 distinct CDR3 sequences, around 9% seen once. With 4 bases removed from V and 4 bases from J, the gap between germline ends came to 10 bases. Germline V gene lookup returns CDR1 MNHNS and CDR2 SASEGT. The CDR3 contains 13 residues. The specimen comprised non-naive T cells sorted from PBMCs, sampled on the day of vaccination. The chain couples TRBV6-1 to TRBJ1-2; D perhaps matches TRBD1 (5 bases). The clonotype originates from a man aged 45-60 years who received an inactivated influenza vaccine. CDR3 coding DNA: TGTGCCAGCAGTGTCAATGGGGGCTATGGCTACACCTTC. Protein sequence: CASSVNGGYGYTF.